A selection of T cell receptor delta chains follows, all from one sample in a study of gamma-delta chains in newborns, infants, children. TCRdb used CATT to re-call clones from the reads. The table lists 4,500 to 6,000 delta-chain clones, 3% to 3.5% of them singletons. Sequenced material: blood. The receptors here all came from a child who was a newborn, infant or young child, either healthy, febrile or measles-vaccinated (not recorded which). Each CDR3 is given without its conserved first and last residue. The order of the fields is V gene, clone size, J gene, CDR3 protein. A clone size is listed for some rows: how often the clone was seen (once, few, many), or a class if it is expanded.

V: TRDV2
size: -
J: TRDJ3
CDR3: ACDTGGYMSSWDTRQMF

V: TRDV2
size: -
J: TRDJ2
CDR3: ACDSLLGAPALTAQLF

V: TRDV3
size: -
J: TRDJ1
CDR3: AFAGGYFTDKLI

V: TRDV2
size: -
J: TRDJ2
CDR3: ACDPVLGDTLYTMTAQLF

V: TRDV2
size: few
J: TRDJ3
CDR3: ACDPLLGDSSWDTLQMF

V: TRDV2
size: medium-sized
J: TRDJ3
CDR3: ACDNVLGDTFLTWDTRQMF

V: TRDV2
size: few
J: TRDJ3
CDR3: ACDTAGGPSSWDTRQMF

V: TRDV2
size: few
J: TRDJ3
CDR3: ACDKLGDAQFSSWDTRQMF

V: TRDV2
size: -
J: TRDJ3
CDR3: ACDTVWGIRSWDTRQMF

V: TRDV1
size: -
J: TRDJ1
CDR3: ALGDPIPTRGDRGGKLI

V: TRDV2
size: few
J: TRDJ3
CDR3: ACDTVWSSWDTRQMF

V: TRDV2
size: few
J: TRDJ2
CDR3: ACDPLLGDKMVNLTAQLF

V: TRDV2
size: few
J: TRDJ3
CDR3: ACDTGDLSSWDTRQMF

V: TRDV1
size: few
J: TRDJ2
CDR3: ALGETSYLYWGIAQLF

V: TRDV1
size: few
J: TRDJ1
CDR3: ALGELSPSRPQIRGINTDKLI

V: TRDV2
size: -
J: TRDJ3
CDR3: ACDLLGDTPWDTRQMF

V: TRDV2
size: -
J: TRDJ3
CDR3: ACDTVLGGSSWDTRQMF

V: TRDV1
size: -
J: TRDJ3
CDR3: ALGERNWGPRPPSWDTRQMF

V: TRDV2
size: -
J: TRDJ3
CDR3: ACDWGIWDTRQMF

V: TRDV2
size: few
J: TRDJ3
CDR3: ACDTYWGPSSWDTRQMF

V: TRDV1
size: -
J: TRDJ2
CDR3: ALGELDSYWGMTAQLF

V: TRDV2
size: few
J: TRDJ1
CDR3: ACDTLWDTDKLI

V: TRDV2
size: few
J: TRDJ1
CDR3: ACDTVGVYTDKLI

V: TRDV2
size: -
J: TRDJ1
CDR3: ACDTATEFREIAYTDKLI

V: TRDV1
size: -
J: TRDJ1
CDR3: ALGGAFRDLSIDKLI

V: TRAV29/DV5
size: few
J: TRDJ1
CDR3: AASALLGDRTKLI

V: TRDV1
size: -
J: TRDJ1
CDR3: ALGDPRSKWGPTGADKLI

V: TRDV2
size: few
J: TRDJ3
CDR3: ACDITGCSWDTRQMF

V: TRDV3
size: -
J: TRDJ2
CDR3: AFGGYGTAQLF

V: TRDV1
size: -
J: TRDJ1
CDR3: APGEPGLPPYWGIPKLI

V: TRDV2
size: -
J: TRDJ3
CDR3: ACDTWDSWDTRQMF

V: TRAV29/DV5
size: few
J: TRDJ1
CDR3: AASPSIGWRGRGSTDKLI

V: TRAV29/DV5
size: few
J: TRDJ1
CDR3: AARAPCVLGDTDKLI

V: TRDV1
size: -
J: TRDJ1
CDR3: ALGEAISYWGIPYTDKLI

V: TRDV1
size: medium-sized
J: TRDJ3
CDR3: ALGGTGGYPRSSWDTRQMF

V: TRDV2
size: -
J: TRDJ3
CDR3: ACDKVLGDTRSSWDTRQMF

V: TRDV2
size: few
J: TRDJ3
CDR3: ACDLLRDAGDTNSWDTRQMF

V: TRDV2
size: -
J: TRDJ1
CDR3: ACDTLDWGIRTDKLI

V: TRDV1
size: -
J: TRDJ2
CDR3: ALGRVGYSVGDLETAQLF

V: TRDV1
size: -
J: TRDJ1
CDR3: ALGEPSSPNYIDKLI

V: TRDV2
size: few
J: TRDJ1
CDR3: ACDRLGDTDKLI

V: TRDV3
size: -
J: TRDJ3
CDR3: ASGVSPGGYASSWDTRQMF

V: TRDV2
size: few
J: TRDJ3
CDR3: ACDTVGESSWDTRQMF

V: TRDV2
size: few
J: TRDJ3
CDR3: ACDTVTRDTRQMF

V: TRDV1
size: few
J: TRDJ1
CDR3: ALGEVPPPTYAGGYTDKLI

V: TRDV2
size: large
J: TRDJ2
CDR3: ACDVLGDTTAQLF

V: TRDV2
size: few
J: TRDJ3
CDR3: ACDPVLGDKSWDTRQMF

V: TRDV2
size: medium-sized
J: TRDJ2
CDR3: ACDLLGDKATAQLF

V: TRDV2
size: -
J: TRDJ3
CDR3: ACDTGGYESSWDTRQMF

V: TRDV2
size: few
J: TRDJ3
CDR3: ACDTVLGGSWDTRQMF

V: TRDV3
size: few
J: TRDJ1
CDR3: AFSTGGYTDKLI

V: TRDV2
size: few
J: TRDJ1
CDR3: ACEYWGTDKPI

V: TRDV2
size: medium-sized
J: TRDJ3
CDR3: ACDTTGSTWDTRQMF

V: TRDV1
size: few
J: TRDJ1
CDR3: ALGELDVSLGDLKLI

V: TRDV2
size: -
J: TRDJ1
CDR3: ACDSLERGIHKLI

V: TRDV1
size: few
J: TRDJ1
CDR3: ALGEPLRQDWGILYTDKLI